This is a list of T cell receptor beta chains from one sample in a study of cytomegalovirus exposure and HLA in healthy donors. Sequenced by immunoSEQ multiplex PCR; TCRdb stores in-frame clones only, minus some. The table has roughly 130,000 clones, 85% to 90% seen once. The sample comprised PBMCs. The receptors originated from a woman in her 30s in good health and CMV-seropositive. Both conserved end residues are part of each CDR3. A D gene is named only where the DNA matches it firmly. Clone sizes are given selectively: once, few, many, or a class where the clone is expanded.

v_call	cdr3_length	clone_size	d_call	j_call	cdr3_nt	cdr3_aa
TRBV4-2	13	.	TRBD2	TRBJ2-3	TGTGCCAGTCTCGGGGGGGGGACAGATACGCAGTATTTT	CASLGGGTDTQYF
TRBV7-3	16	.	TRBD1	TRBJ2-5	TGTGCCAGCAGCTTAGGGGCGACAGGGGGCCAAGAGACCCAGTACTTC	CASSLGATGGQETQYF
TRBV2	15	.	.	TRBJ2-7	TGTGCCAGCAGCACCAACAGGGGAGGAGACTACGAGCAGTACTTC	CASSTNRGGDYEQYF
TRBV15	15	few	.	TRBJ1-5	TGTGCCACCAGCCTAGGGGGGGAAGGTAATCAGCCCCAGCATTTT	CATSLGGEGNQPQHF
TRBV5-1	14	.	.	TRBJ2-2	TGCGCCAGCAGATATCTAGTGACGGGCGGGGAGCTGTTTTTT	CASRYLVTGGELFF
TRBV19	14	.	.	TRBJ1-5	TGTGCCAGTAGCCCCGGGGGGCCCAATCAGCCCCAGCATTTT	CASSPGGPNQPQHF
TRBV2	14	.	TRBD2	TRBJ2-1	TGTGCCAGCACCCGACTAGCGGACTACAATGAGCAGTTCTTC	CASTRLADYNEQFF
TRBV7-9	19	.	TRBD1	TRBJ1-6	TGTGCCAGCAGCCCCGGGACAGGGGGTCCTATATCCCTAAATTCACCCCTCCACTTT	CASSPGTGGPISLNSPLHF
TRBV5-1	13	.	TRBD1	TRBJ2-4	TGCGCCAGCAGCCCCGGGACAGAAAACATTCAGTACTTC	CASSPGTENIQYF
TRBV27	15	.	TRBD1	TRBJ2-4	TGTGCCAGCAGGGCTCCGGGACAGGGGGCTAACATTCAGTACTTC	CASRAPGQGANIQYF
TRBV15	15	.	TRBD1	TRBJ2-7	TGTGCCACCAGCAGACCGGGACAGGGATCTTTCGAGCAGTACTTC	CATSRPGQGSFEQYF
TRBV6-1	15	.	TRBD2	TRBJ2-5	TGTGCCAGCAGCACGTGGAGCGGGAGGGAAGAGACCCAGTACTTC	CASSTWSGREETQYF
TRBV10-2	13	.	.	TRBJ1-5	TGCGCCAGCGGGGGAGGGTCCAATCAGCCCCAGCATTTT	CASGGGSNQPQHF
TRBV4-1	18	.	TRBD1	TRBJ2-5	TGCGCCAGCAGCCAAGAAAAGATACACGGGACAGCGCAAGAGACCCAGTACTTC	CASSQEKIHGTAQETQYF
TRBV11-2	17	.	TRBD2	TRBJ2-3	TGTGCCAGCAGCTTCCCTAGCGGGGGGGCGGGCACAGATACGCAGTATTTT	CASSFPSGGAGTDTQYF
TRBV6-1	16	.	TRBD1	TRBJ1-1	TGTGCCAGCAGTGAAAGGGGACAGGGGTGGTACACTGAAGCTTTCTTT	CASSERGQGWYTEAFF
TRBV4-2	16	.	TRBD1	TRBJ2-7	TGTGCCAGCAGCCAAACGACAGGGGATAGCTCCTACGAGCAGTACTTC	CASSQTTGDSSYEQYF
TRBV25-1	13	.	.	TRBJ1-1	TGTGCCAGCAGCGCAGTCCAGGGGACTGAAGCTTTCTTT	CASSAVQGTEAFF
TRBV6-5	12	.	.	TRBJ1-2	TGTGCCAGCCAATCGAAGGGGTACGGCTACACCTTC	CASQSKGYGYTF
TRBV28	13	.	TRBD1	TRBJ1-2	TGTGCCAGCACCACACAGGGGAGCTATGGCTACACCTTC	CASTTQGSYGYTF
TRBV29-1	15	once	TRBD2	TRBJ2-1	TGCAGCGCCGGCGGGACTAGCGGGAGGGGTAATGAGCAGTTCTTC	CSAGGTSGRGNEQFF
TRBV13	15	.	TRBD2	TRBJ2-7	TGTGCCAGCAGCTTTCCAGCGGGAGTTAAAAACGAGCAGTACTTC	CASSFPAGVKNEQYF
TRBV6-6	12	.	.	TRBJ2-5	TGTGCCAGCAGTTACCCCAAAGAGACCCAGTACTTC	CASSYPKETQYF
TRBV5-1	15	.	TRBD1	TRBJ1-1	TGCGCCAGCAGCCTGTCCGGGACAGGGAACACTGAAGCTTTCTTT	CASSLSGTGNTEAFF
TRBV21-1	14	few	.	TRBJ2-2	TGTGCCAGTGTCCACAGGGCCAACACCGGGGAGCTGTTTTTT	CASVHRANTGELFF
TRBV27	14	.	.	TRBJ1-6	TGTGCCAGCAGTCTTAGAGACTATAATTCACCCCTCCACTTT	CASSLRDYNSPLHF
TRBV5-1	15	.	TRBD1	TRBJ2-1	TGCGCCAGCAGCTTGGCGGGACAGGTTAGCGATGAGCAGTTCTTC	CASSLAGQVSDEQFF
TRBV5-1	15	.	.	TRBJ2-5	TGCGCCAGCAGCTTGGCCCGGGGTAGTGAAGAGACCCAGTACTTC	CASSLARGSEETQYF
TRBV18	13	.	TRBD1	TRBJ2-1	TGTGCCAGCTCACCGGGACAGAGCAATGAGCAGTTCTTC	CASSPGQSNEQFF
TRBV28	12	.	.	TRBJ1-3	TGTGCCAGCAGTTTATCAAGAAACACCATATATTTT	CASSLSRNTIYF
TRBV6-6	15	once	TRBD1	TRBJ1-2	TGTGCCAGCAGTTACTATCGACAGGGGAACTATGGCTACACCTTC	CASSYYRQGNYGYTF
TRBV29-1	12	.	.	TRBJ2-5	TGCAGCGTACACAGGGGGGGAGAGACCCAGTACTTC	CSVHRGGETQYF
TRBV5-4	15	.	TRBD2	TRBJ2-3	TGTGCCAGCAGCCAAACTAGCGAGAGCACAGATACGCAGTATTTT	CASSQTSESTDTQYF
TRBV5-1	17	.	TRBD2	TRBJ2-3	TGCGCCAGCAGCATTATAAGCGGGGGGGCCGTCGGGAATACGCAGTATTTT	CASSIISGGAVGNTQYF
TRBV7-3	18	.	TRBD2	TRBJ2-3	TGTGCCAGCAGCCCCTCCCCCCTGACTAGCGGGAGTCAAGATACGCAGTATTTT	CASSPSPLTSGSQDTQYF
TRBV5-1	14	.	.	TRBJ2-7	TGCGCCAGCAGCTCCGGGACTGTTGCCTACGAGCAGTACTTC	CASSSGTVAYEQYF
TRBV7-9	12	.	.	TRBJ2-7	TGTGCCAGCTCGAGGGACACCTACGAGCAGTACTTC	CASSRDTYEQYF
TRBV5-6	14	.	.	TRBJ2-3	TGTGCCAGCAGCTCAGGACTTAACACAGATACGCAGTATTTT	CASSSGLNTDTQYF
TRBV2	14	.	TRBD2	TRBJ2-7	TGTGCCACCTCTCAGCGGGAGGGCTTTGGAGAGCAGTACTTC	CATSQREGFGEQYF
TRBV19	15	.	.	TRBJ1-6	TGTGCCAGTAGTATGGGGAGCTCCTATAATTCACCCCTCCACTTT	CASSMGSSYNSPLHF
TRBV6-6	13	.	.	TRBJ2-7	TGTGCCAGCAGTTACTCCCAGGACTACGAGCAGTACTTC	CASSYSQDYEQYF
TRBV7-2	15	.	TRBD2	TRBJ2-1	TGTGCCAGCAGCTTAGCCCTAGCGGGGGGGAGTGAGCAGTTCTTC	CASSLALAGGSEQFF
TRBV6-5	15	once	.	TRBJ1-1	TGTGCCATGTACGGGGGACCGACCATGAACACTGAAGCTTTCTTT	CAMYGGPTMNTEAFF
TRBV5-1	15	.	.	TRBJ2-2	TGCGCCAGCAGCTATAGCGGACCCAACACCGGGGAGCTGTTTTTT	CASSYSGPNTGELFF
TRBV7-2	14	.	TRBD2	TRBJ2-7	TGTGCCAGCAGCTTACTAGCGGGAACCTACGAGCAGTACTTC	CASSLLAGTYEQYF
TRBV29-1	12	.	.	TRBJ2-7	TGCAGCGCCAAGGGGAACCCCTACGAGCAGTACTTC	CSAKGNPYEQYF
TRBV28	13	.	.	TRBJ1-5	TGTGCCAGCAGTTCGAGGGGGAATCAGCCCCAGCATTTT	CASSSRGNQPQHF
TRBV27	14	.	TRBD1	TRBJ2-7	TGTGCCAGCAGTTTAGATGGCAGGGGGTACGAGCAGTACTTC	CASSLDGRGYEQYF
TRBV5-1	14	.	.	TRBJ2-1	TGCGCCAGCAGCTTGGCCAGGTCCGGCCATGAGCAGTTCTTC	CASSLARSGHEQFF
TRBV6-1	13	.	.	TRBJ1-1	TGTGCCTGCCGGACAGTCATGAACACTGAAGCTTTCTTT	CACRTVMNTEAFF
TRBV4-2	15	.	.	TRBJ1-6	TGTGCCAGCAGCCAAGATGAGGCCCCACGGTCGGAGGTTCACTTT	CASSQDEAPRSEVHF
TRBV29-1	15	.	.	TRBJ1-1	TGCAGCGTCTCAAGTTCGCAGGGAGGATTCACTGAAGCTTTCTTT	CSVSSSQGGFTEAFF
TRBV2	18	.	.	TRBJ2-5	TGTGCCAGCAGTGAGGCTCTGACAGTTTTGGTCCCCGAAGAGACCCAGTACTTC	CASSEALTVLVPEETQYF
TRBV28	16	.	TRBD1	TRBJ2-3	TGTGCCAGCAGTCCAAGACAGGGGGCTTTCACAGATACGCAGTATTTT	CASSPRQGAFTDTQYF
TRBV28	15	.	TRBD1	TRBJ1-2	TGTGCCAGCAGTCTCCGGCTGGGACAGGGTAAGGGCTACACCTTC	CASSLRLGQGKGYTF
TRBV27	13	few	.	TRBJ2-7	TGTGCCAGCAGACAGGGAACACTCTACGAGCAGTACTTC	CASRQGTLYEQYF
TRBV27	13	.	.	TRBJ2-2	TGTGCCAGCAGTTTGGTAGTACCCGGGGAGCTGTTTTTT	CASSLVVPGELFF